The clone carrying this T cell receptor (beta chain) was seen a few times. Its antigen is not known. The CDR3 is made up of 18 amino acids. Per the germline V gene, CDR1 is MNHEY and CDR2 is SMNVEV (reference sequence). V lost 5 bases to trimming and J lost 2 bases, with 19 bases between them. The sample belongs to a study of beta chain features in type 1 diabetes. General study findings and limits: Type 1 diabetes patients had moderately but significantly shorter TCRB CDR3s in all four CD4+ subsets. Junctions at VDJ sites from type 1 diabetes patients had fewer insertions and more deletions.

Sequencing targeted expressed TCRB transcripts, as all isolated RNA had been reverse transcribed. Profiled with immunoSEQ multiplex PCR; TCRdb holds only in-frame clones, not every one. This sample has more than 300,000 clones; about a tenth occur once, and the top ten carry 0.9% to 1.1%. The sample taken for sequencing was central memory CD4+ T cells from blood. This clonotype was sampled from a man younger than 40 with type 1 diabetes. V gene TRBV27 combines with J gene TRBJ2-6, with a weak D call TRBD2 (6 bases). The CDR3: CASSPQAGKRPGANVLTF. The CDR3 DNA reads TGTGCCAGCAGTCCCCAGGCGGGAAAGAGGCCTGGGGCCAACGTCCTGACTTTC.